This T cell receptor (beta chain) came from a study of cytomegalovirus exposure and HLA in healthy donors (dated by TCRdb to 2017 to 2019). Regarding the complete study: An earlier analysis of 587 of the donors reported approximately 300 Gb of sequence data and 117 million unique TCR beta sequences obtained from about 179 million T cells. Rather than drawing on any new phenotypic data, the later analysis identified candidate immune exposures from TCR beta sequences and the way those sequences occurred across donors. Among about 400 genotyped donors of the cohort, an average of approximately 220,000 unique TCR beta nucleotide sequences was sequenced per donor, of which about 18% were non-productive. A later genetic analysis took genome-wide SNP genotypes for about three fifths of the roughly 700 donors and used that subset as a discovery cohort. High-throughput TCR immunosequencing, statistical association of individual TCRs with disease status, and machine learning were combined to predict cytomegalovirus infection status. An earlier analysis of around 640 of the donors used high-throughput TCR beta sequencing to judge whether each TCR beta V gene segment behaved as functional or pseudogenic. To study patterns of TCR occurrence, a later analysis re-analyzed previously published TCR beta repertoires from hundreds of donors and added high-resolution HLA genotyping. Four to six DR-DQ haplotypes were handled as single units for association and clustering, since linkage in the cohort was strong. Donor age, sex, ethnicity and CMV serostatus were compiled alongside the repertoire data. An early release covering roughly 640 HLA-typed donors comprised around 300 gigabases of sequencing data and around 86 million unique TCR sequences. Every repertoire in the discovery cohort had been generated on one and the same sequencing platform. The genetic ancestry cluster associated with self-reported Caucasian donors included 81% of the approximately 400 genotyped donors. Class I and class II HLA loci were covered by the typing at four-digit resolution. The study profiled the T cell repertoires of hundreds of subjects by immunosequencing and related them to cytomegalovirus serostatus. In addition to the first cohort of approximately 650 subjects, a separate validation cohort of 100 to 150 different subjects was used. The aim of the study was to test whether cataloging public T cell receptors could identify signatures of past pathogen exposure. Typing coverage varied by locus: 629-630 donors for A, B, C, DRB1 and DQB1; approximately 500 for DQA1; approximately 570 for DPA1; fewer than 480 for DPB1. General study outcomes and caveats: An earlier analysis of some 590 of the donors showed that most TCR beta V segments appeared in productive rearrangements either about 90% or about 30% of the time, which broadly matched IMGT annotations. According to a later analysis, TCR association rates differed among HLA loci, with DRB1 alleles showing the most associated TCRs and HLA-C alleles showing the fewest. Assigning TCR associations to individual alleles was difficult when HLA alleles, especially DR and DQ, strongly co-occurred. Compared with the approximately 670-donor mean, donors in an Asian-associated ancestry cluster had fewer N-insertions in productive TCRs, according to a later genetic analysis. Sequencing depth was assumed to be roughly uniform across donors in the presence/absence analyses, though that assumption may not hold. A further reported finding was that TCR beta sequences accurately predicted the HLA-A and HLA-B alleles for most subjects in the first cohort. The 87-base-pair reads could not distinguish some IMGT-functional V segments, including TRBV6-2 and TRBV6-3, so those segments were excluded. An association between a missense DCLRE1C variant and V-gene and J-gene trimming of TCR beta chains was found in a later genetic analysis and replicated in an independent cohort. Because HLA typing was unavailable for some donors at each locus, only the typed subset was used in association tests. CMV serostatus was the only immune exposure information available for the cohort. A few of the identified cytomegalovirus-associated TCR beta chains were confirmed in vitro to be specific for cytomegalovirus antigens. A later analysis reported that several top co-occurrence clusters appeared linked to parvovirus B19, influenza, CMV and Epstein-Barr virus. This cohort had only TCR beta chains sequenced, and the lack of alpha or paired-chain data limited which features could be detected. In a later analysis, more than 15,000 TCR beta sequences were associated with specific HLA alleles at a false discovery rate of 0.05. The classifier was reported to diagnose cytomegalovirus status with high specificity and sensitivity in both the original and validation cohorts. Compared with equally common non-associated chains, HLA-associated TCR beta chains in a later analysis were more clonally expanded and had lower generation probabilities. The study listed 164 TCR beta chains as associated with cytomegalovirus. Approximately 18 rarely observed V segments, including chromosome 9 orphons, were excluded from the earlier analysis of just under 600 of the donors because counts were too low. According to the authors, the approach could potentially be generalized to other disease states and immunological phenotypes. Most CMV-associated TCR beta chains appeared to be HLA-restricted in a later analysis, and the HLA associations seemed to be driven largely by CMV exposure. A cluster of highly shared sequence variants was judged likely to be a technical artifact of the sequencing pipeline. Linkage disequilibrium might explain the correlated functional status among segregating V segments, but an unknown experimental factor could not be excluded. Most TCR sequences were seen in very few donors, while some public TCRs were found in many individuals.

Library construction relied on the immunoSEQ multiplex PCR assay. The multiplex PCR relied on a mix of 60 forward primers for TCR Vbeta segments and 13 reverse primers for TCR Jbeta segments. Amplification of the CDR3 region of rearranged TCR beta genes was performed with a multiplex PCR assay on genomic DNA. Amplified TCR beta libraries were sequenced as 87-base-pair reads on the Illumina HiSeq System. From the authors' description of their analysis: Across the 700 or so repertoires, a later analysis counted around 80 million unique TCR beta chains, roughly 11 million of which were shared by at least two donors. Raw reads were error-corrected and collapsed into unique sequences with a nearest-neighbor algorithm that merged closely related sequences to remove PCR and sequencing errors. V, D and J gene segments were assigned by aligning CDR3 sequences to IMGT reference sequences. For a sequence to be retained, a match of at least six nucleotides to both a V gene segment and a J gene segment was required. A rearrangement was called productive if the CDR3 had no stop codons and remained in frame with V and J, and every other rearrangement was called non-productive. CDR3 was defined according to IMGT convention as the region running from the second conserved V-encoded cysteine to the conserved J-encoded phenylalanine. The earlier analysis of approximately 590 of the donors excluded any sequence lacking an unambiguous match to a single V gene segment. An earlier analysis of 500 to 700 of the donors classified V segments as functional when productive rearrangements were above 56.7% and as segregating when the standard deviation between donors was above 5%. To diagnose cytomegalovirus status from the catalog of TCR beta chain sequences, a statistical classification framework was built. V and J gene assignment, in a later analysis, came from comparing TCR nucleotide sequences with IMGT/GENE-DB human TR gene sequences. Using the TCRdist pipeline, a later analysis assigned CDR3 sequences along with most-parsimonious VDJ recombination scenarios. In a later analysis, each TCR beta chain was defined by its CDR3 amino acid sequence together with its V-gene family, and reads without a unique V-gene family were excluded. In a later analysis, nearly 600 highly shared, low-generation-probability nucleotide sequences were removed to address suspected cross-contamination and a sequencing artifact. In a later analysis, a clonal expansion index was calculated for each public chain from normalized within-repertoire ranks of inferred template counts. In a later analysis, generation probabilities were computed with a VDJ recombination model fitted to out-of-frame rearrangements, and the resulting probabilities were checked against IGoR. In a later analysis, TCR-TCR, TCR-HLA and TCR-CMV co-occurrence was scored with hypergeometric tests, and a repertoire-size bias correction was applied to TCR pairs. In a later analysis, false discovery rates were estimated by permuting HLA or CMV assignments 20 times. In a later analysis, co-occurring TCRs were grouped using DBSCAN, with TCRdist sequence similarity added in when clustering inside HLA-allele-positive subsets. For co-occurrence clustering, repertoires with fewer than 30,000 or more than 120,000 public chains were excluded, along with five repertoires with anomalous nucleotide sharing. In TCRdb, the immuneACCESS table is reduced to in-frame sequences with V and J assigned. These tables do not hold every clone; where another copy was compared, an unresolved V gene accounts for under half, and the others remain unexplained. V, J and clone size reflect that table, while D and trimming were determined from the DNA. A total of 95,000 to 100,000 clones appear in this sample, roughly 80% of them only once. The ten largest clones take up roughly 2% of the sample.

In total, around 600 healthy bone marrow donors made up the cohort. Cohort members were all nominally healthy when sampled, although unrecorded immune exposures were likely present. The donor was CMV seronegative and was included in the group of a few hundred seronegative cohort members. A peripheral blood sample was provided by each donor, and peripheral blood mononuclear cells were used for TCR beta sequencing. Genomic DNA extraction from the blood cell samples was performed with the Qiagen DNeasy Blood Extraction Kit. Comment on this clone: Its antigen is not yet known. Base-call qualities are not available, and no considerably larger clone is one nucleotide away.

According to the germline V gene (reference sequence), CDR1 reads SGHKS and CDR2 reads YYEKEE. Unmatched junction bases come to 5, with V trimmed by 4 bases and J by 5 bases. Reading from cysteine to phenylalanine, the CDR3 counts 14 amino acids. Only the CDR3 region is kept as DNA, spanning 42 bases read in frame from base 1. Source material: PBMCs. The clonotype comes from a man aged 35 to 55 in good health and CMV-seronegative. Recombination connected TRBV5-5 to TRBJ2-1; the central 8 bases match TRBD1. The CDR3 sequence is CASSRQGRNNEQFF. The sequenced DNA: TGTGCCAGCAGCAGACAGGGGAGAAACAATGAGCAGTTCTTC.